This T cell receptor (beta chain) was observed in a study of T cell repertoires in cytomegalovirus infection. TCRdb used MiXCR to reprocess the reads, holding one entry per CDR3 protein. In the table there are 200,000 or so distinct CDR3 sequences, about 39% of which are singletons. Per the germline V gene, CDR1 is SGHDN and CDR2 is FVKESK. This CDR3 contains 14 residues. V was shortened by 4 bases and J by 7 bases, with 11 bases between the two germline ends. In regard to this clonotype: Its target is unknown.

The sample consisted of CD8+ T cells from cultured PBMCs, taken from culture after CMV antigen stimulation. This rearrangement joins TRBV14 to TRBJ1-6; TRBD1 is a possible D gene (5 bases). This clonotype originated in a human donor in good health (CMV status not recorded). Some clones in this sample may be carry-over from other donors' samples. The CDR3: CASSPGKGNSPLHF. CDR3 DNA: TGTGCCAGCAGCCCAGGGAAGGGGAATTCACCCCTCCACTTT.